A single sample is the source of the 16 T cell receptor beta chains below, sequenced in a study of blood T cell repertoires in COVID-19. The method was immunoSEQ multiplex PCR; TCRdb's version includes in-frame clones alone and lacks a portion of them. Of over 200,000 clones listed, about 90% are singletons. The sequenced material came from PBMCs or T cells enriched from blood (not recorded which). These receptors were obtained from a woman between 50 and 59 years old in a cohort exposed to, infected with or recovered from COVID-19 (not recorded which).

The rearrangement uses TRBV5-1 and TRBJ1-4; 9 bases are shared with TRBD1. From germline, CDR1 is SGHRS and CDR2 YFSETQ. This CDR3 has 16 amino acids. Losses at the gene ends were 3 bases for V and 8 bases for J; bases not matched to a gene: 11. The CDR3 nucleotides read TGCGCCAGCAGCTACGAACAGGGGGCGCTTTCCGAAAAACTGTTTTTT. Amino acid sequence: CASSYEQGALSEKLFF.

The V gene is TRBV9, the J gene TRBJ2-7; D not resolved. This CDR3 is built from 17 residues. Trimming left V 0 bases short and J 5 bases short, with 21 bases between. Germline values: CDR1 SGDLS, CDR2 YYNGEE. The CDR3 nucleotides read TGTGCCAGCAGCGTAGAAAAAGGAATCGGCGGTTGGGACGAGCAGTACTTC. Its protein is CASSVEKGIGGWDEQYF. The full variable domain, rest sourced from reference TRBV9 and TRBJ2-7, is DSGVTQTPKHLITATGQRVTLRCSPRSGDLSVYWYQQSLDQGLQFLIQYYNGEERAKGNILERFSAQQFPDLHSELNLSSLELGDSALYFCASSVEKGIGGWDEQYFGPGTRLTVT.

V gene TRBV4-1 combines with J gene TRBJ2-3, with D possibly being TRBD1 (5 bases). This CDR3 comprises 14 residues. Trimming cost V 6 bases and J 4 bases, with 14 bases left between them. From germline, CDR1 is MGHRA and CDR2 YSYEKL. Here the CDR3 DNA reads TGCGCCAGCAGGACAGACGGTTTTTCAGATACGCAGTATTTT. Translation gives CASRTDGFSDTQYF.

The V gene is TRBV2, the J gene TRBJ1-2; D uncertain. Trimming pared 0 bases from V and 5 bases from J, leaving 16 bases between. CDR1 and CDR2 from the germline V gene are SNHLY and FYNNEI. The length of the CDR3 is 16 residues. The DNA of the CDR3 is TGTGCCAGCAGTGAAGCGAGCGATCCGGATGTATATGGCTACACCTTC. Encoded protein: CASSEASDPDVYGYTF.

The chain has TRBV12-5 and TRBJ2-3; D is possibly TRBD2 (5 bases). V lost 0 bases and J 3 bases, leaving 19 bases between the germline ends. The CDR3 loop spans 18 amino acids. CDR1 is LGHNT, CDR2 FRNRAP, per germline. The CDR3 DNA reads TGTGCTAGTGGTTTGGTATTTGGGGAGCCCAGGTCTACAGATACGCAGTATTTT. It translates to CASGLVFGEPRSTDTQYF.

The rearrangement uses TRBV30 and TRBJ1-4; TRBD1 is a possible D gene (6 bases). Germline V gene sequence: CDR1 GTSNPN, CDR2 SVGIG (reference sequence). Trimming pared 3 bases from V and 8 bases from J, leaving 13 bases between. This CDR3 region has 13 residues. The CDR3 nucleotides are TGTGCCTGGAGGGGACTAGGGGGGGAAAAACTGTTTTTT. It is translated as CAWRGLGGEKLFF.

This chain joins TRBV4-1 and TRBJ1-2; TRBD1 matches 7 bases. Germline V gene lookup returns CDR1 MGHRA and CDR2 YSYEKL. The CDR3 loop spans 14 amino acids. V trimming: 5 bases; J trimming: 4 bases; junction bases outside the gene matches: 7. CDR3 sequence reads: CASSSLQGIYGYTF. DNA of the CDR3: TGCGCCAGCAGCTCCTTACAGGGGATCTATGGCTACACCTTC.

CDR3 region: CASSLDWGADTEAFF. The CDR3 DNA reads TGCGCCAGCAGCTTGGATTGGGGCGCGGACACTGAAGCTTTCTTT. The chain carries TRBV5-1 and TRBJ1-1; tentatively, D is TRBD1 (5 bases). Germline V gene data show CDR1 as SGHRS and CDR2 as YFSETQ. The V end lost 0 bases, the J end lost 3 bases, and 12 bases lay between the germline ends. This CDR3 comprises 15 residues. Full variable domain (missing parts from reference TRBV5-1 and TRBJ1-1): KAGVTQTPRYLIKTRGQQVTLSCSPISGHRSVSWYQQTPGQGLQFLFEYFSETQRNKGNFPGRFSGRQFSNSRSEMNVSTLELGDSALYLCASSLDWGADTEAFFGQGTRLTVV.

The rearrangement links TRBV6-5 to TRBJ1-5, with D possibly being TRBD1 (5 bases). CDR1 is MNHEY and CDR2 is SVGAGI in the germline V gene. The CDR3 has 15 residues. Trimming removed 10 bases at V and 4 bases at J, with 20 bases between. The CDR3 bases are TGTGCCACCCAGGACATACGCCTAATTAATCAGCCCCAGCATTTT. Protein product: CATQDIRLINQPQHF.

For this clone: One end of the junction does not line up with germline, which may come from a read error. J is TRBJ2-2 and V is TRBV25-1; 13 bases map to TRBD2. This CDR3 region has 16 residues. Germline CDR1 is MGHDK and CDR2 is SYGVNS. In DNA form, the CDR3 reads TGTGCCAGCAGTGAGGGAGGACTAGCGGGGGCCGAGGTAGCTGTTTTT. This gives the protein CASSEGGLAGAEVAVF.

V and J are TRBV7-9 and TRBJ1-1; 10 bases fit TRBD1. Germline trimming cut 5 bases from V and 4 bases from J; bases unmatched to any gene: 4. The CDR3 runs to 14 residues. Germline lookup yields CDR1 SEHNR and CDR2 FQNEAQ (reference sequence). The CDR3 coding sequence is TGTGCCAGCAGCACTGGGACAGGGGCCACTGAAGCTTTCTTT. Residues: CASSTGTGATEAFF.

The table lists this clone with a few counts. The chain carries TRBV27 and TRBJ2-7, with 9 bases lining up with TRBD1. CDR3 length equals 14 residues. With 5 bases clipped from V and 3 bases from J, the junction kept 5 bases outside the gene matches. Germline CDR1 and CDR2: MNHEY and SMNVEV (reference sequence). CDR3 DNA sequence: TGTGCCAGCAGTATCAAGGGACAGGGCTACGAGCAGTACTTC. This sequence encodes CASSIKGQGYEQYF.

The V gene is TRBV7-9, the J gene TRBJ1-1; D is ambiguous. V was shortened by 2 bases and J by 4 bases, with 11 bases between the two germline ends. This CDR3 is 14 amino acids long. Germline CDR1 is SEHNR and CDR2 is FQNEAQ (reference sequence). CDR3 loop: CASSLTDTPTEAFF. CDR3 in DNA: TGTGCCAGCAGCTTAACCGATACTCCCACTGAAGCTTTCTTT. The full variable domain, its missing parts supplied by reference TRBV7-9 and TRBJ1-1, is DTGVSQNPRHKITKRGQNVTFRCDPISEHNRLYWYRQTLGQGPEFLTYFQNEAQLEKSRLLSDRFSAERPKGSFSTLEIQRTEQGDSAMYLCASSLTDTPTEAFFGQGTRLTVV.

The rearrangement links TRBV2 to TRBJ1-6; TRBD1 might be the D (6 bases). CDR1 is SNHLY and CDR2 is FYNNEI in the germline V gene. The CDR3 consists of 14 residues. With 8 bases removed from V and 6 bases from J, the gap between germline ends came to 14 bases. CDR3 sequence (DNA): TGTGCCAGCGGATATCAGGGGTCTAATTCACCCCTCCACTTT. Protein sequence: CASGYQGSNSPLHF.

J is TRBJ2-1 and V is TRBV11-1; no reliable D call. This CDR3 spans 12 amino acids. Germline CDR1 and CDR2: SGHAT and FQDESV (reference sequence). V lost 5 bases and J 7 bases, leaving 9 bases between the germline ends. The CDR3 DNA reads TGTGCCAGCAGCCCCACCAGGAATGAGCAGTTCTTC. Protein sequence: CASSPTRNEQFF.

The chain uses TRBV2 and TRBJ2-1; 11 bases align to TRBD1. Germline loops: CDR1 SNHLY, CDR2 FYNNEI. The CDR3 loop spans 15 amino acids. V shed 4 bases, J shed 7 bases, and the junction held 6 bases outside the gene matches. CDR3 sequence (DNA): TGTGCCAGCAGTGCGGACAGGGGGCGAGGGAATGAGCAGTTCTTC. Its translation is CASSADRGRGNEQFF.